A selection of T cell receptor beta chains follows, all from one sample in a study of control samples from healthy donors and cancer patients. Some clones are missing from TCRdb's copy, which holds only in-frame ones; the method was immunoSEQ multiplex PCR. Of about 220,000 clones listed, just under 95% were seen once; the top ten hold less than 1.6%. The sequenced sample consisted of blood. The origin of the receptors is a man in his fifties or sixties in good health. The CDR3 runs from the conserved cysteine through the conserved F or W. The D gene is left open where the match is weak. The size field is filled for only some rows; it gives once, few, many or a size class.

v_call	d_call	clone_size	j_call	cdr3_aa	cdr3_nt
TRBV10-2	TRBD1	-	TRBJ2-1	CASSDHRDRGDNEQFF	TGCGCCAGCAGTGACCACCGGGACAGAGGCGACAATGAGCAGTTCTTC
TRBV19	-	-	TRBJ1-3	CASISSGNTIYF	TGTGCCAGTATAAGCTCTGGAAACACCATATATTTT
TRBV28	-	-	TRBJ1-2	CASSLAGPTYGYTF	TGTGCCAGCAGTTTGGCCGGGCCGACCTATGGCTACACCTTC
TRBV24-1	TRBD1	-	TRBJ1-4	CATSDPTQGAEKLFF	TGTGCCACCAGTGATCCCACTCAGGGGGCTGAAAAACTGTTTTTT
TRBV5-1	-	-	TRBJ2-2	CASSFQTNTGELFF	TGCGCCAGCAGCTTCCAGACAAACACCGGGGAGCTGTTTTTT
TRBV20-1	-	once	TRBJ2-1	CSFSGYNEQFF	TGCAGCTTTTCGGGGTACAATGAGCAGTTCTTC
TRBV24-1	TRBD2	-	TRBJ2-2	CATSDPNSGLASTGELFF	TGTGCCACCAGTGACCCGAATTCGGGACTAGCGTCTACCGGGGAGCTGTTTTTT
TRBV25-1	TRBD1	-	TRBJ1-2	CASSDPGQGVSKGYTF	TGTGCCAGCAGTGACCCCGGACAGGGGGTTAGTAAAGGCTACACCTTC
TRBV2	-	-	TRBJ1-5	CASSTYYSNQPQHF	TGTGCCAGCAGTACCTACTATAGCAATCAGCCCCAGCATTTT
TRBV6-5	-	-	TRBJ1-1	CASRRGALGTEAFF	TGTGCCAGCAGGCGGGGAGCCCTTGGGACTGAAGCTTTCTTT
TRBV29-1	-	-	TRBJ1-1	CSAGEGGTEAFF	TGCAGCGCCGGGGAGGGGGGGACTGAAGCTTTCTTT
TRBV5-1	TRBD1	-	TRBJ1-1	CASREQGARTEAFF	TGCGCCAGCAGAGAACAGGGGGCGCGCACTGAAGCTTTCTTT
TRBV6-5	-	-	TRBJ1-3	CASSYTLDGNTIYF	TGTGCCAGCAGTTACACTCTCGACGGAAACACCATATATTTT